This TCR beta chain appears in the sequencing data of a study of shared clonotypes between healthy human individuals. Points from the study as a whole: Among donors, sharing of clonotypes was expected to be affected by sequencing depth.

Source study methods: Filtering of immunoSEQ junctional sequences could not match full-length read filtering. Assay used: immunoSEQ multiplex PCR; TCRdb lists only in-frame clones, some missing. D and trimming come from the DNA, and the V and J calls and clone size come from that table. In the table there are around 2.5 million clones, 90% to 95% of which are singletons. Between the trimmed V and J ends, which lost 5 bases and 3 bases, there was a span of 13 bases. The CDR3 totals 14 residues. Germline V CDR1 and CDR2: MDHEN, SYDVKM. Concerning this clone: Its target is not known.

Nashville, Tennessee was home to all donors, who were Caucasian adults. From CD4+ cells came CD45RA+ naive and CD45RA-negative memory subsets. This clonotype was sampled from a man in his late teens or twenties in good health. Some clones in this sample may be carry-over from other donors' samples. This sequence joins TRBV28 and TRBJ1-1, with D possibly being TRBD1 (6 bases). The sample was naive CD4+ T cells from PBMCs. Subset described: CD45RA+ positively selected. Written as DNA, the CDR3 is TGTGCCAGCAGTGGATACAGGGTGCACACTGAAGCTTTCTTT. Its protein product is CASSGYRVHTEAFF.